This T cell receptor (beta chain) derives from a study of neurological immune-mediated disorders. Whole-study results and caveats: Healthy controls had more TCR clonal expansion than multiple sclerosis, which showed the least, whereas HTLV-1-associated myelopathy showed the most.

The cDNA was produced through 5'RACE with 10-nucleotide random UMIs. Sequencing runs each yielded over 200 million TCR-beta sequences from 15-18 subjects. TCRdb re-called the 5' RACE reads with MiXCR, one entry per CDR3 protein. This sample carries about 20,000 distinct CDR3 sequences, roughly a tenth of them seen once, and the ten largest clones take approximately 21%. On this clonotype: Its antigen remains unidentified.

The CDR3 has 13 amino acids. CDR1 is MNHEY and CDR2 is SVGAGI in the germline V gene. The V end lost 10 bases, the J end lost 3 bases, and 13 bases lay between the germline ends. The clonotype comes from an older woman with HTLV-1-associated myelopathy (HAM/TSP). V gene TRBV6-5 combines with J gene TRBJ1-3, with D perhaps TRBD1 (6 bases). Sequenced sample: PBMCs. This CDR3 reads CATLTGSGNTIYF. In DNA form, the CDR3 reads TGTGCCACCCTTACAGGGAGTGGAAACACCATATATTTT.